This T cell receptor (beta chain) was obtained from a study of T cells in Graves' hyperthyroidism and ophthalmopathy (dated by TCRdb to 2018 to 2020). Background for the entire study: Peripheral blood samples were taken at the time of initial diagnosis, prior to any treatment. To identify TCR V-J signatures that set the groups apart, the researchers used a discovery cohort of 100 patients, made up of about 44 with Graves' ophthalmopathy and about 60 with stable Graves' hyperthyroidism. Prospective prediction of ophthalmopathy was tested in an independent validation cohort of 18 to 20 hyperthyroidism patients and 15 to 17 patients who later progressed to ophthalmopathy. For training and testing, the 100 or so patients in the discovery cohort were randomly divided in a 7:3 ratio. The study also compared thyroid tissue and blood T-cell repertoires from several Graves' hyperthyroidism patients. After blood sampling, hyperthyroidism patients were treated with methimazole at a starting dose of 30 mg daily, and ophthalmopathy patients were treated with high-dose intravenous methylprednisolone. According to the paper, TCR Vbeta CDR3 sequencing was carried out on over 130 peripheral blood samples, which came from approximately 41 ophthalmopathy, under 85 hyperthyroidism and approximately 17 progressor patients.

In this sample, this clonotype turned up many times. What this receptor recognizes is not known. No base quality information exists; no much larger clone differs at one position. The hyperthyroidism patients were between 18 and 65 years old and newly diagnosed, with a disease duration of less than 2 months. Exclusion was applied to patients with uncontrolled infections, other autoimmune diseases, pregnancy or lactation. Diagnoses were based on clinical symptoms, serum thyroxine and TRAb, thyroid ultrasound and orbital computed tomography. For progressor patients, blood was drawn at the first diagnosis of hyperthyroidism, before any ophthalmopathy symptoms had appeared. Ficoll-Paque density gradient centrifugation was used to isolate PBMCs from about 10 ml of fresh peripheral blood. Patients classed as progressors first received a Graves' hyperthyroidism diagnosis and then went on to develop ophthalmopathy during follow-up. Total RNA was extracted using Trizol reagent, and RNA quality was assessed on an Agilent 2100 Bioanalyzer.

The TCR beta CDR3 regions were amplified from the RNA transcripts. The TCR CDR3 was subjected to a first round of RT-PCR using the HTBI primer set and the Qiagen OneStep RT-PCR kit. The libraries were constructed in a second round of multiplex PCR and then size-selected and purified. Paired-end sequencing of the libraries was performed with 100 bp reads on an Illumina HiSeq2000. For the original study's pipeline: SOAPnuke was used to process the raw data, removing reads that contained adapters or uncalled bases, had a mean Phred below 15, or lacked an exact match to the constant primer or identifier. COPE v1.2.5 was used to merge the high-quality paired reads, and each unique nucleotide sequence was defined as a clonotype. MiTCR v1.1 was used to align the clonotypes against IMGT TRBV, TRBD and TRBJ reference segments. The analysis was restricted to V-J combinations with a frequency above 0.0001, which together covered 99% to 99.2% of the repertoires. A TCS score was defined as the ratio of F50 (clonal expansion) to E x V (chaos), with BLOSUM62-based TCRdist applied between CDR3 peptides within each V-J. Welch's t-statistics and random forest reduced around 520 V-J features to roughly 13, which were used in a naive Bayes classifier (R e1071). TCRdb redid the processing of the public reads, applying fastp at Q25 and MiXCR, and retained in-frame beta chains. For every CDR3 protein sequence, its rows merge into one entry that carries the most common genes and DNA. TCRdb, not the authors, supplied the V and J calls. This sample has under 350,000 distinct CDR3 sequences in its table, and 10% to 15% of those were observed once. The biggest ten clones account for approximately 8.6% of the sample.

Study-level results and caveats: In validation, the model predicted progression to ophthalmopathy with 55% to 71% sensitivity and 72.22% specificity, a median of roughly seven months before onset. Most expanded thyroid clonotypes (frequency above 0.001) were also detected in blood, suggesting blood repertoires may reflect thyroid immune responses. A 13 V-J signature model separated ophthalmopathy from stable hyperthyroidism, with approximately 87% sensitivity and about 81% specificity in cross-validation and 80%/75% in testing. Sample size was not statistically predetermined, and investigators were not blinded to group allocation.

CDR1 and CDR2 are read off the germline V gene as SNHLY and FYNNEI. The CDR3 goes from the cysteine to the phenylalanine over 16 residues. Only the CDR3 DNA is retained, 48 bases long and in frame from the first base. Germline trimming amounts to 8 bases on V and 4 bases on J, with 14 as the count of junction bases outside the gene matches. The clonotype comes from a woman under 40 with Graves' hyperthyroidism that later progressed to Graves' ophthalmopathy. In this chain, TRBV2 is recombined with TRBJ2-3; TRBD2 aligns with 8 central bases. Sequenced sample: blood. In nucleotides, the sequence is TGTGCCAGCCTGAGCGGGAGAGAGCGGCAGTCAGATACGCAGTATTTT. Its amino acids are CASLSGRERQSDTQYF. Outside the CDR3, residues come from the reference TRBV2 and TRBJ2-3 proteins, so the full variable domain is: EPEVTQTPSHQVTQMGQEVILRCVPISNHLYFYWYRQILGQKVEFLVSFYNNEISEKSEIFDDQFSVERPDGSNFTLKIRSTKLEDSAMYFCASLSGRERQSDTQYFGPGTRLTVL.